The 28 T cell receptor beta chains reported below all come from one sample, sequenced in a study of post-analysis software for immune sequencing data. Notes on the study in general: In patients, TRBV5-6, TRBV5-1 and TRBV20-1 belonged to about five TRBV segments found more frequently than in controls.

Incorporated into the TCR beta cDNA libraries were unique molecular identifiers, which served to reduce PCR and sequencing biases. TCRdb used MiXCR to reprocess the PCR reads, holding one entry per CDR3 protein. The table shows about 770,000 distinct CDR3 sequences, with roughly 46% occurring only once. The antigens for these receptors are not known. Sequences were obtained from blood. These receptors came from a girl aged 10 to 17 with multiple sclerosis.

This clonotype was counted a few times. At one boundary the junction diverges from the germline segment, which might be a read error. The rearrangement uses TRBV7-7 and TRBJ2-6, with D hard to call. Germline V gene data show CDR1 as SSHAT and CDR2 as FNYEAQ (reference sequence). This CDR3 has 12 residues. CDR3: CASSPADLVLTF. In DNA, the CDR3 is TGTGCTAGCAGTCCAGCCGATTTGGTCCTGACTTTC.

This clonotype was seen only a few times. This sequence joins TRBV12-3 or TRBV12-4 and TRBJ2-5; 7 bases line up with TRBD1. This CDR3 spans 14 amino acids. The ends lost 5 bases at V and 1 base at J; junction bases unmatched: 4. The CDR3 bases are TGTGCCAGCAGTCGGACAGGCCCCCAAGAGACCCAGTACTTC. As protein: CASSRTGPQETQYF.

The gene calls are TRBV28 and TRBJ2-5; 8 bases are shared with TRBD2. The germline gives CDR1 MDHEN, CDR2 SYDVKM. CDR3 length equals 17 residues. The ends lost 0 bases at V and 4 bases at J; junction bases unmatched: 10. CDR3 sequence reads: CASSLWGAGGGLETQYF. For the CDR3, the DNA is TGTGCCAGCAGTTTATGGGGGGCGGGAGGAGGACTAGAGACCCAGTACTTC.

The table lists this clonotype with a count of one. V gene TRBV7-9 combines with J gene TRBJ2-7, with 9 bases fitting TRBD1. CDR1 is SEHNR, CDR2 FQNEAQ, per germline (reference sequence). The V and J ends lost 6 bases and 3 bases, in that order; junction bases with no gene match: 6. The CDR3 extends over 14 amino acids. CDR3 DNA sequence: TGTGCCAGCAGTCATTGGACAGGGGACTACGAGCAGTACTTC. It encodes CASSHWTGDYEQYF.

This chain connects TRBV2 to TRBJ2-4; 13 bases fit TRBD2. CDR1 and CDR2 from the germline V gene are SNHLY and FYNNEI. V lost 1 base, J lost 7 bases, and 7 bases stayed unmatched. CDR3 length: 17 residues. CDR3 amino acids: CASSEEGLAGWENIQYF. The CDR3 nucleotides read TGTGCCAGCAGTGAAGAGGGACTAGCGGGATGGGAGAACATTCAGTACTTC.

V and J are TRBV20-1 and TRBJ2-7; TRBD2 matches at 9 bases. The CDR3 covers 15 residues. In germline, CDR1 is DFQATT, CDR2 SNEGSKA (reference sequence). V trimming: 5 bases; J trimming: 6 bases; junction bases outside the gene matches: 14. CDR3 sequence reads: CSAARGGTSKGEQYF. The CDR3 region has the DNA TGCAGTGCTGCTCGTGGAGGGACTAGCAAGGGCGAGCAGTACTTC.

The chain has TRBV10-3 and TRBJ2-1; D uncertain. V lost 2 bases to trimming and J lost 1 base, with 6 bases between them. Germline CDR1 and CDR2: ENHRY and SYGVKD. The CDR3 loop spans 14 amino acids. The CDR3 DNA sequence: TGTGCCATCAGTGAGCTAGGTTCCTACAATGAGCAGTTCTTC. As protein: CAISELGSYNEQFF.

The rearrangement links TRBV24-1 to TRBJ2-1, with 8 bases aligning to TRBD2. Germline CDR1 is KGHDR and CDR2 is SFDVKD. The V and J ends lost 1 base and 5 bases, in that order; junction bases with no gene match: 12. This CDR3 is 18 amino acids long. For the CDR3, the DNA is TGTGCCACCAGTGATTTCCCCCTGGGAGCGGGAGAGAACAATGAGCAGTTCTTC. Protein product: CATSDFPLGAGENNEQFF.

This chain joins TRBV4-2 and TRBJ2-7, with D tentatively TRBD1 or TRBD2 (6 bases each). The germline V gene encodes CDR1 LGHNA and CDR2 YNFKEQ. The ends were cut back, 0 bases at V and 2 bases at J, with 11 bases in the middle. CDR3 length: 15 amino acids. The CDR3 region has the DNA TGTGCCAGCAGCCAAGACGGCGGGACAACCTACGAGCAGTACTTC. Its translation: CASSQDGGTTYEQYF.

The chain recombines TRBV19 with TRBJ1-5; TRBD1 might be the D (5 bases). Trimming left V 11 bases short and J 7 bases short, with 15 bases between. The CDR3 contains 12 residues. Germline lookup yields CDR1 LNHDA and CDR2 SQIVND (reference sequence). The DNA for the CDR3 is TGTGCCCCATCCCGGGGCGGGCAGCCCCAGCATTTT. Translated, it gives CAPSRGGQPQHF.

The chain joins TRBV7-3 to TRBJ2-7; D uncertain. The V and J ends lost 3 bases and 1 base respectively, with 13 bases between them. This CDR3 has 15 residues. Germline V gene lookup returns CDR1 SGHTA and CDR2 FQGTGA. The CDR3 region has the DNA TGTGCCAGCAGCTTTCTCACGGATTATTCCTACGAGCAGTACTTC. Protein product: CASSFLTDYSYEQYF.

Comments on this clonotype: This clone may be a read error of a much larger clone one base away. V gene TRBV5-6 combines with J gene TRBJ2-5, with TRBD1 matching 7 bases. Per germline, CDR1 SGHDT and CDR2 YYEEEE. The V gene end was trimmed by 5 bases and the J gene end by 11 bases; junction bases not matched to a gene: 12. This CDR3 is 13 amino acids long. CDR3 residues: CASRTGSSYGQYF. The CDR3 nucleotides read TGTGCCAGCAGGACAGGGAGCTCCTACGGGCAGTACTTC.

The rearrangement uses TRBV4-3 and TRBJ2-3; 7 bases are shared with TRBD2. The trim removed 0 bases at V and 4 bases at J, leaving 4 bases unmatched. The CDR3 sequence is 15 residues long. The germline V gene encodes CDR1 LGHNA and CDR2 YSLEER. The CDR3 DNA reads TGCGCCAGCAGCCAAGATGGACTAGTGCCAGATACGCAGTATTTT. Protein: CASSQDGLVPDTQYF.

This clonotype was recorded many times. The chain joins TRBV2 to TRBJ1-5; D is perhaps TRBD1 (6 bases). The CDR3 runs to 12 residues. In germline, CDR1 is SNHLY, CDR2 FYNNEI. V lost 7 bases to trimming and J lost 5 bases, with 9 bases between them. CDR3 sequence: CASTGGDQPQHF. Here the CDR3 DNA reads TGTGCCAGCACGGGGGGCGATCAGCCCCAGCATTTT.

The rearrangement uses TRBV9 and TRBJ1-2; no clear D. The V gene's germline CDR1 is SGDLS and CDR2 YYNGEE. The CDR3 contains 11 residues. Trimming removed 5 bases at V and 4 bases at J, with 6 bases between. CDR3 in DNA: TGTGCCAGCAGGGGCAGCTATGGCTACACCTTC. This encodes CASRGSYGYTF.

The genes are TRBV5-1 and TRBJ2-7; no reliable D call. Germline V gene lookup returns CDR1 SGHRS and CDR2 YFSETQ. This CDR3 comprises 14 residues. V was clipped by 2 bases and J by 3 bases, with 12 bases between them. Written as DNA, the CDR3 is TGCGCCAGCAGCTTCCTCCTGAACCACTACGAGCAGTACTTC. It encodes CASSFLLNHYEQYF.

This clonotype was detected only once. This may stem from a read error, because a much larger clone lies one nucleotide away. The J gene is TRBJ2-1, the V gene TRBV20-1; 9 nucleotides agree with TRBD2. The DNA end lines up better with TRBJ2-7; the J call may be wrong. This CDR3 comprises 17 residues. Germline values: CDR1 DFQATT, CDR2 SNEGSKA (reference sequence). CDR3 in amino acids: CSARGSSGSISYNEQYF. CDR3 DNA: TGCAGTGCTAGAGGTAGTAGCGGGAGTATCTCCTACAATGAGCAGTACTTC.

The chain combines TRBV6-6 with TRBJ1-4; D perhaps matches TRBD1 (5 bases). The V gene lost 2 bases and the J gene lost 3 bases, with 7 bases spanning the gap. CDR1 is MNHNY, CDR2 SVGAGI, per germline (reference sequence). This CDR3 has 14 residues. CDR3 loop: CASSYRQSNEKLFF. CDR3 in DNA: TGTGCCAGCAGTTACCGACAGTCTAATGAAAAACTGTTTTTT.

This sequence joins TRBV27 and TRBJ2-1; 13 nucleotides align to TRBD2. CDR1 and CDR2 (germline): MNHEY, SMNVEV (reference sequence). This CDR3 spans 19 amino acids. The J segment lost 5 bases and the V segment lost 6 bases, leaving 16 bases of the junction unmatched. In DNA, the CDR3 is TGTGCCAGCAGACACTTTCGGTTAACCGGGACTAGCGGGAACAATGAGCAGTTCTTC. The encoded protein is CASRHFRLTGTSGNNEQFF.

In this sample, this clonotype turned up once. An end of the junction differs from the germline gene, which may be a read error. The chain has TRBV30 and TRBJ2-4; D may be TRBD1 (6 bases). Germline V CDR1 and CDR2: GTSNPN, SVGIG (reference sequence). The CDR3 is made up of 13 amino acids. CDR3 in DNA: TGTGTCTGGAGTGAAACAGGGAAAAACATTCAGTACTTC. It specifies CVWSETGKNIQYF.

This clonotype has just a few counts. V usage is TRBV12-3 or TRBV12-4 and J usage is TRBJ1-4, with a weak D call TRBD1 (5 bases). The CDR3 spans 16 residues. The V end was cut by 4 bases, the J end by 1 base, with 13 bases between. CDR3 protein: CASSSGFGVTNEKLFF. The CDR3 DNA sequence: TGTGCCAGCAGTTCAGGGTTCGGGGTAACTAATGAAAAACTGTTTTTT.

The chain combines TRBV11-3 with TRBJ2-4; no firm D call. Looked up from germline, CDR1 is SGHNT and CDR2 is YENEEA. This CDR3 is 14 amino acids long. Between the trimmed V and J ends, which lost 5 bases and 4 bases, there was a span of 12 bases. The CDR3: CASSPVLGKNIQYF. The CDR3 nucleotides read TGTGCCAGCAGCCCTGTACTCGGGAAAAACATTCAGTACTTC.

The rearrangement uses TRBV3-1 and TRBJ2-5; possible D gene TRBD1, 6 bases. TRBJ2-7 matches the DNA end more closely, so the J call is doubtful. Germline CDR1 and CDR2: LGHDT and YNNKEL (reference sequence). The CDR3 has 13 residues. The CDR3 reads CASSKGEAYEQYF. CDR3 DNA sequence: TGTGCCAGCAGCAAGGGGGAAGCCTACGAGCAGTACTTC.

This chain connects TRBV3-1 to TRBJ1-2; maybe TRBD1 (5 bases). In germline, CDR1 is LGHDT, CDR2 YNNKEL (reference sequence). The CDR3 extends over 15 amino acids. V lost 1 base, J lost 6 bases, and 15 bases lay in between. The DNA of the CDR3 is TGTGCCAGCAGCCAAGGGGTATCAGGGATTAATGGCTACACCTTC. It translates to CASSQGVSGINGYTF.

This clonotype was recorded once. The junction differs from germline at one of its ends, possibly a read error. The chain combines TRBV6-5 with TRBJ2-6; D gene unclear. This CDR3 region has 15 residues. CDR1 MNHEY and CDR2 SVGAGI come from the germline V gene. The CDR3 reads CAGSLDNSGANVLTF. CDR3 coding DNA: TGTGCCGGCAGTCTAGATAATTCTGGGGCCAACGTCCTGACTTTC.

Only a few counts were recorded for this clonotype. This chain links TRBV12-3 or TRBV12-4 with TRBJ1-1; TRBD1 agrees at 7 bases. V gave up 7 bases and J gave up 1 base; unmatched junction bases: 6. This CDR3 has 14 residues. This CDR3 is CASTLGGPNTEAFF. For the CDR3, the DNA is TGTGCCAGCACCTTAGGGGGCCCGAACACTGAAGCTTTCTTT.

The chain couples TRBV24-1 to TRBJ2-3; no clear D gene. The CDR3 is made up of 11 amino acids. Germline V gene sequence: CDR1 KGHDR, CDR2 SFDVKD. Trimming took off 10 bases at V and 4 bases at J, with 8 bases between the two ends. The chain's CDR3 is CATGLADTQYF. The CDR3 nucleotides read TGTGCCACGGGTTTGGCAGATACGCAGTATTTT.

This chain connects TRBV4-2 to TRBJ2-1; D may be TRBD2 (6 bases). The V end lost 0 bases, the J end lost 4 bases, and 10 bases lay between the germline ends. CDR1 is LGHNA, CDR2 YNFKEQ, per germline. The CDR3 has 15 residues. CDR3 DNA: TGTGCCAGCAGCCAAGATCTCCGGGAGTACAATGAGCAGTTCTTC. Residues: CASSQDLREYNEQFF.